What follows are 9 T cell receptor beta chains derived from one specimen sequenced in a study of T cells in Graves' hyperthyroidism and ophthalmopathy. RNA transcripts provided the source from which TCR beta CDR3 regions were amplified. First-round RT-PCR of the TCR CDR3 relied on the HTBI primer set. A single record per CDR3 protein comes from TCRdb applying MiXCR to the multiplex PCR reads. The repertoire holds under 400,000 distinct CDR3 sequences, with about 15% as singletons. What was sequenced was blood. Receptors originate from a man aged 25-45 years with Graves' hyperthyroidism.

This clonotype showed up just a few times. The chain recombines TRBV5-6 with TRBJ2-5; perhaps D is TRBD1 or TRBD2 (5 bases each). V was clipped by 4 bases and J by 0 bases, with 16 bases between them. This CDR3 comprises 16 residues. CDR1 and CDR2 from the germline V gene are SGHDT and YYEEEE. Here the CDR3 DNA reads TGTGCCAGCAGCCCGCTCGGGGCCGGGGACCAAGAGACCCAGTACTTC. This codes for CASSPLGAGDQETQYF.

This clonotype appeared many times. The chain links TRBV5-1 to TRBJ1-6; 10 bases are shared with TRBD1. There are 17 residues in the CDR3. Per germline, CDR1 SGHRS and CDR2 YFSETQ. Germline trimming cut 0 bases from V and 10 bases from J; bases unmatched to any gene: 10. CDR3 in amino acids: CASSLAGQGEFGSPLHF. The DNA of the CDR3 is TGCGCCAGCAGCTTGGCCGGACAGGGGGAGTTTGGGTCACCCCTCCACTTT.

This clonotype came up many times. The chain has TRBV12-3 or TRBV12-4 and TRBJ2-1, with TRBD2 identical over 9 bases. The CDR3 loop spans 16 amino acids. V dropped 6 bases and J dropped 2; count of bases not matched to a gene: 8. CDR3 DNA: TGTGCCAGCAGGGATGGACTAGCGCCTACCTACAATGAGCAGTTCTTC. Protein product: CASRDGLAPTYNEQFF.

This clonotype was counted a few times. V and J are TRBV5-5 and TRBJ2-2; TRBD2 might be the D (6 bases). This CDR3 has 17 amino acids. V lost 4 bases, J lost 0 bases, and 16 bases lay in between. Germline V gene sequence: CDR1 SGHKS, CDR2 YYEKEE (reference sequence). In nucleotides, the CDR3 is TGTGCCAGCAGCCGAGGGTGGGGAGGTGCGAACACCGGGGAGCTGTTTTTT. The encoded protein is CASSRGWGGANTGELFF.

This clonotype was seen many times. The V gene is TRBV12-3 or TRBV12-4, the J gene TRBJ1-3; weak D call: TRBD1 (5 bases). This CDR3 has 14 amino acids. V lost 5 bases and J 2 bases, leaving 10 bases between the germline ends. This CDR3 reads CASSQDTAGNTIYF. For the CDR3, the DNA is TGTGCCAGCAGTCAGGACACAGCTGGAAACACCATATATTTT.

This clonotype has ten or more counts. This chain links TRBV10-2 with TRBJ2-7; D unresolved. Germline V gene data show CDR1 as WSHSY and CDR2 as SAAADI. V gave up 8 bases and J gave up 4 bases, with 18 bases separating them. The CDR3 is made up of 14 amino acids. CDR3 region: CASLDSYLSYEQYF. The CDR3 nucleotides are TGCGCCAGCCTCGACTCGTACTTGAGTTACGAGCAGTACTTC.

This clonotype has a handful of counts. The chain employs TRBV6-4 and TRBJ2-3; maybe TRBD2 (6 bases). The V and J ends lost 0 bases and 5 bases respectively, with 12 bases between them. The CDR3 consists of 15 residues. Germline CDR1 MRHNA, CDR2 SNTAGT. The CDR3 coding sequence is TGTGCCAGCAGTGACTCGGCTAGCGCGGGAGATACGCAGTATTTT. It yields the protein CASSDSASAGDTQYF.

This clonotype was seen a few times. V gene TRBV19 combines with J gene TRBJ2-1; D may be TRBD2 (6 bases). V lost 5 bases and J 0 bases, leaving 23 bases between the germline ends. This CDR3 comprises 19 residues. Germline CDR1 is LNHDA and CDR2 is SQIVND (reference sequence). CDR3 region: CASSPWHLADPGSYNEQFF. The DNA of the CDR3 is TGTGCCAGTAGTCCCTGGCACTTAGCGGACCCAGGCTCCTACAATGAGCAGTTCTTC.

This clonotype was seen at least ten times. V is TRBV2 and J is TRBJ2-2, with 11 bases that match TRBD2. This CDR3 has 17 residues. V lost 5 bases and J lost 6; bases outside the gene matches: 11. Germline V gene sequence: CDR1 SNHLY, CDR2 FYNNEI. In DNA form, the CDR3 reads TGTGCCAGCAGTCCCGGGCTAGCGGGAGGTTCCGCCGGGGAGCTGTTTTTT. Protein: CASSPGLAGGSAGELFF.